This T cell receptor beta chain was sequenced for a study of control samples from healthy donors and cancer patients (dated by TCRdb to about 2020). V lost 2 bases and J lost 1 base; the stretch between them is 9 bases long. Including cysteine and phenylalanine, the CDR3 has 15 amino acids. The retained sequence is limited to the CDR3, 45 bases, with the frame set at the first base. The CDR1 and CDR2 encoded by the germline V gene are SGHRS and YFSETQ. To prepare the library, the immunoSEQ multiplex PCR assay was applied. TCRdb provides this immuneACCESS table in a form limited to in-frame rearrangements. Some clones are lacking; in checked studies, under half of them reflect an unresolved V gene, and why the rest are absent is not known. The sample table lists about 160,000 clones, approximately 90% of them with a count of one. Of the sample, more than 10% falls within the top ten clones. This clone is a singleton in its sample. Its specific antigen is unknown. No much larger clone exists at a distance of one base, and base qualities are not known.

The source is a man under 40 in good health. The specimen was blood. The chain employs TRBV5-1 and TRBJ2-2, with TRBD2 tentatively as D gene (6 bases match). In nucleotides, the sequence is TGCGCCAGCAGCTTTGGCGGGAAGAACACCGGGGAGCTGTTTTTT. Its coded protein is CASSFGGKNTGELFF.